This record looks at one TCR beta chain sequence and its context. What it binds is not known. The data were taken from a study of identical twins. Findings and caveats of the study: Cord blood beta clonotypes present at high abundance carried fewer insertions; no such pattern appeared in memory repertoires.

Per the germline V gene, CDR1 is LGHNA and CDR2 is YSLEER. V gave up 0 bases and J gave up 6 bases, with 18 bases separating them. The CDR3 extends over 18 amino acids. MiXCR, applied by TCRdb to the 5' RACE reads, yields one record per CDR3 protein. The sample lists roughly 480,000 distinct CDR3 sequences; 24% were seen once. These data also formed part of another study, on T cells expressing NK-cell markers.

The chain combines TRBV4-3 with TRBJ1-6, with a tentative D call TRBD1 (5 bases). The clonotype comes from a young woman in good health. Sequencing input: CD4+ T cells sorted from blood. For the CDR3, the DNA is TGCGCCAGCAGCCAAGAAGGTCGATCCGGGGGGATTAATTCACCCCTCCACTTT. It codes for CASSQEGRSGGINSPLHF.